Listed below are T cell receptor beta chains from one sample, sequenced in a study of blood T cell repertoires in COVID-19. Assay used: immunoSEQ multiplex PCR; TCRdb lists only in-frame clones, some missing. This table has 65,000 to 95,000 clones, approximately 90% appearing once. The sample comprised peripheral blood. The source of these receptors is a man in his 70s with active or convalescent COVID-19. The CDR3 runs from the conserved cysteine through the conserved F or W. The order of the fields is V gene, D gene, clone size, J gene, CDR3 protein, CDR3 DNA. The D gene is left open where the match is weak. The size entry is marked missing in some rows and otherwise reads once, few, many or a size class.

v_gene: TRBV5-1; d_gene: -; abundance: -; j_gene: TRBJ2-5; CDR3aa: CASSSIGYQETQYF; CDR3nt: TGCGCCAGCAGCTCAATCGGGTACCAAGAGACCCAGTACTTC
v_gene: TRBV5-4; d_gene: -; abundance: -; j_gene: TRBJ2-5; CDR3aa: CASSLAGRGRETQYF; CDR3nt: TGTGCCAGCAGCTTGGCAGGGCGGGGGCGAGAGACCCAGTACTTC
v_gene: TRBV25-1; d_gene: -; abundance: -; j_gene: TRBJ2-6; CDR3aa: CASSGGRLANVLTF; CDR3nt: TGTGCCAGCAGTGGAGGGAGGTTGGCCAACGTCCTGACTTTC
v_gene: TRBV11-2; d_gene: -; abundance: -; j_gene: TRBJ1-6; CDR3aa: CASSLDRVRYNSPLHF; CDR3nt: TGTGCCAGCAGCTTAGATCGGGTCCGCTATAATTCACCCCTCCACTTT
v_gene: TRBV27; d_gene: -; abundance: -; j_gene: TRBJ1-5; CDR3aa: CASSEGPTHQPQHF; CDR3nt: TGTGCCAGCAGTGAGGGCCCGACCCATCAGCCCCAGCATTTT
v_gene: TRBV9; d_gene: -; abundance: -; j_gene: TRBJ2-5; CDR3aa: CASSRDTQRETQYF; CDR3nt: TGTGCCAGCAGCCGGGACACGCAAAGGGAGACCCAGTACTTC
v_gene: TRBV10-1; d_gene: -; abundance: once; j_gene: TRBJ2-3; CDR3aa: CASSESGGASDTQYF; CDR3nt: TGCGCCAGCAGTGAGTCGGGAGGCGCATCAGATACGCAGTATTTT
v_gene: TRBV5-6; d_gene: -; abundance: -; j_gene: TRBJ2-7; CDR3aa: CASSLSLRGVGYEQYF; CDR3nt: TGTGCCAGCAGCTTGAGCCTTCGTGGAGTTGGCTACGAGCAGTACTTC
v_gene: TRBV7-3; d_gene: TRBD2; abundance: -; j_gene: TRBJ2-2; CDR3aa: CASSLLAGGSTGELFF; CDR3nt: TGTGCCAGCAGCTTATTAGCGGGAGGCTCCACCGGGGAGCTGTTTTTT
v_gene: TRBV19; d_gene: TRBD1; abundance: -; j_gene: TRBJ2-3; CDR3aa: CASSSGTGLGTDTQYF; CDR3nt: TGTGCCAGTAGTTCAGGGACAGGGCTGGGCACAGATACGCAGTATTTT
v_gene: TRBV28; d_gene: TRBD1; abundance: -; j_gene: TRBJ1-5; CDR3aa: CASHGQGRGNQPQHF; CDR3nt: TGTGCCAGCCACGGACAGGGTAGGGGCAATCAGCCCCAGCATTTT
v_gene: TRBV27; d_gene: -; abundance: -; j_gene: TRBJ2-5; CDR3aa: CASSLLTGGQETQYF; CDR3nt: TGTGCCAGCAGTCTTCTGACTGGGGGGCAAGAGACCCAGTACTTC
v_gene: TRBV7-8; d_gene: TRBD2; abundance: once; j_gene: TRBJ2-5; CDR3aa: CASSPVAGGGETQYF; CDR3nt: TGTGCCAGCAGCCCTGTGGCGGGAGGGGGAGAGACCCAGTACTTC
v_gene: TRBV6-5; d_gene: -; abundance: once; j_gene: TRBJ2-7; CDR3aa: CASSYRQVPSEQYF; CDR3nt: TGTGCCAGCAGTTACCGACAGGTACCCTCCGAGCAGTACTTC
v_gene: TRBV7-6; d_gene: -; abundance: -; j_gene: TRBJ1-1; CDR3aa: CASSLTGTPNTEAFF; CDR3nt: TGTGCCAGCAGCCTCACCGGGACACCGAACACTGAAGCTTTCTTT
v_gene: TRBV27; d_gene: TRBD2; abundance: -; j_gene: TRBJ2-5; CDR3aa: CASRPWTSGRVKTQYF; CDR3nt: TGTGCCAGCAGGCCATGGACTAGCGGGAGGGTAAAGACCCAGTACTTC
v_gene: TRBV11-2; d_gene: -; abundance: -; j_gene: TRBJ2-7; CDR3aa: CASSLVGGGGYEQYF; CDR3nt: TGTGCCAGCAGCTTGGTTGGAGGGGGCGGTTACGAGCAGTACTTC
v_gene: TRBV5-6; d_gene: -; abundance: -; j_gene: TRBJ2-5; CDR3aa: CASSFTGLEETQYF; CDR3nt: TGTGCCAGCAGCTTTACTGGTCTTGAGGAGACCCAGTACTTC
v_gene: TRBV7-2; d_gene: TRBD1; abundance: -; j_gene: TRBJ1-5; CDR3aa: CASSLGGTGLNQPQHF; CDR3nt: TGTGCCAGCAGCTTAGGGGGGACAGGCCTGAATCAGCCCCAGCATTTT
v_gene: TRBV2; d_gene: TRBD2; abundance: -; j_gene: TRBJ2-7; CDR3aa: CASGGLAWEQYF; CDR3nt: TGTGCCAGCGGGGGACTAGCGTGGGAGCAGTACTTC
v_gene: TRBV9; d_gene: TRBD1; abundance: -; j_gene: TRBJ1-1; CDR3aa: CASSKDRGPSEAFF; CDR3nt: TGTGCCAGCAGCAAGGACAGGGGGCCTTCTGAAGCTTTCTTT
v_gene: TRBV9; d_gene: -; abundance: -; j_gene: TRBJ2-1; CDR3aa: CASSVVLDFSSYNEQFF; CDR3nt: TGTGCCAGCAGCGTAGTTCTTGACTTTAGCTCCTACAATGAGCAGTTCTTC
v_gene: TRBV5-1; d_gene: -; abundance: once; j_gene: TRBJ1-6; CDR3aa: CASARSYNSPLHF; CDR3nt: TGCGCCAGCGCCCGGAGCTATAATTCACCCCTCCACTTT
v_gene: TRBV7-9; d_gene: TRBD1; abundance: once; j_gene: TRBJ1-2; CDR3aa: CASSSGQGGNYGYTF; CDR3nt: TGTGCCAGCAGCTCGGGACAGGGGGGGAACTATGGCTACACCTTC
v_gene: TRBV19; d_gene: -; abundance: -; j_gene: TRBJ1-2; CDR3aa: CASSPPQDRYGYTF; CDR3nt: TGTGCCAGTAGTCCCCCACAGGACCGCTATGGCTACACCTTC
v_gene: TRBV2; d_gene: -; abundance: -; j_gene: TRBJ2-2; CDR3aa: CASSGGQLSTGELFF; CDR3nt: TGTGCCAGCAGTGGAGGACAGCTCAGCACCGGGGAGCTGTTTTTT
v_gene: TRBV19; d_gene: TRBD1; abundance: -; j_gene: TRBJ2-1; CDR3aa: CASSKEGQGIGNEQFF; CDR3nt: TGTGCCAGTAGTAAGGAAGGACAGGGAATCGGCAATGAGCAGTTCTTC
v_gene: TRBV6-5; d_gene: TRBD1; abundance: -; j_gene: TRBJ1-4; CDR3aa: CASRQTGGSNEKLFF; CDR3nt: TGTGCCAGCAGACAGACAGGGGGCAGTAATGAAAAACTGTTTTTT
v_gene: TRBV19; d_gene: TRBD1; abundance: -; j_gene: TRBJ1-1; CDR3aa: CASSIPRQGGTEAFF; CDR3nt: TGTGCCAGTAGTATCCCTAGACAGGGGGGCACTGAAGCTTTCTTT
v_gene: TRBV20-1; d_gene: TRBD2; abundance: -; j_gene: TRBJ2-7; CDR3aa: CSASPSGGFYEQYF; CDR3nt: TGCAGTGCTAGTCCTAGCGGGGGATTCTACGAGCAGTACTTC
v_gene: TRBV11-2; d_gene: -; abundance: -; j_gene: TRBJ1-5; CDR3aa: CASSLAGNADQPQHF; CDR3nt: TGTGCCAGCAGCTTAGCAGGGAATGCGGATCAGCCCCAGCATTTT
v_gene: TRBV6-5; d_gene: TRBD2; abundance: -; j_gene: TRBJ2-3; CDR3aa: CASSLGLATDTQYF; CDR3nt: TGTGCCAGCAGTCTTGGACTAGCCACAGATACGCAGTATTTT
v_gene: TRBV4-1; d_gene: -; abundance: few; j_gene: TRBJ1-6; CDR3aa: CASNAGAYNSPLHF; CDR3nt: TGCGCCAGCAACGCGGGGGCCTATAATTCACCCCTCCACTTT
v_gene: TRBV27; d_gene: -; abundance: -; j_gene: TRBJ2-1; CDR3aa: CASSLSPITYNEQFF; CDR3nt: TGTGCCAGCAGTTTAAGCCCAATCACCTACAATGAGCAGTTCTTC
v_gene: TRBV27; d_gene: TRBD1; abundance: -; j_gene: TRBJ1-2; CDR3aa: CASRATGGSYGYTF; CDR3nt: TGTGCCAGCAGAGCGACAGGGGGCTCGTATGGCTACACCTTC
v_gene: TRBV5-6; d_gene: TRBD1; abundance: -; j_gene: TRBJ1-3; CDR3aa: CASSPTGGTGNTIYF; CDR3nt: TGTGCCAGCAGCCCTACAGGGGGTACTGGAAACACCATATATTTT
v_gene: TRBV5-4; d_gene: -; abundance: -; j_gene: TRBJ1-1; CDR3aa: CASSLKAGEYTEAFF; CDR3nt: TGTGCCAGCAGCTTGAAGGCAGGGGAGTACACTGAAGCTTTCTTT
v_gene: TRBV2; d_gene: -; abundance: -; j_gene: TRBJ2-7; CDR3aa: CASVGRTSWEQYF; CDR3nt: TGTGCCAGCGTTGGGAGGACCTCCTGGGAGCAGTACTTC
v_gene: TRBV11-2; d_gene: TRBD2; abundance: -; j_gene: TRBJ2-2; CDR3aa: CASSLVSLAAAGELFF; CDR3nt: TGTGCCAGCAGCTTAGTAAGCCTAGCGGCGGCCGGGGAGCTGTTTTTT
v_gene: TRBV30; d_gene: -; abundance: -; j_gene: TRBJ1-2; CDR3aa: CAWSLRAGNYGYTF; CDR3nt: TGTGCCTGGAGTCTACGGGCAGGGAACTATGGCTACACCTTC
v_gene: TRBV7-3; d_gene: -; abundance: once; j_gene: TRBJ1-6; CDR3aa: CASSLAGNNSPLHF; CDR3nt: TGTGCCAGCAGCTTAGCGGGAAATAATTCACCCCTCCACTTT
v_gene: TRBV3-1/TRBV3-2; d_gene: TRBD1; abundance: -; j_gene: TRBJ1-1; CDR3aa: CASSHNTGDTEAFF; CDR3nt: TGTGCCAGCAGCCACAACACAGGGGACACTGAAGCTTTCTTT
v_gene: TRBV7-9; d_gene: TRBD1; abundance: once; j_gene: TRBJ2-7; CDR3aa: CASSPTGTAEQYF; CDR3nt: TGTGCCAGCAGCCCCACCGGGACAGCCGAGCAGTACTTC
v_gene: TRBV19; d_gene: -; abundance: -; j_gene: TRBJ1-1; CDR3aa: CASSIYRGKNTEAFF; CDR3nt: TGTGCCAGTAGTATATATAGGGGAAAGAACACTGAAGCTTTCTTT
v_gene: TRBV30; d_gene: -; abundance: -; j_gene: TRBJ2-1; CDR3aa: CAWRGANNEQFF; CDR3nt: TGTGCCTGGAGAGGGGCCAACAATGAGCAGTTCTTC
v_gene: TRBV5-8; d_gene: -; abundance: -; j_gene: TRBJ2-5; CDR3aa: CASSYLWGEWWETQYF; CDR3nt: TGTGCCAGCAGCTACCTCTGGGGGGAGTGGTGGGAGACCCAGTACTTC